These T cell receptor beta chains were read from a single sample in a study of response to subunit inactivated influenza vaccine. MiXCR, applied by TCRdb to the RT-PCR reads, yields one record per CDR3 protein. Of approximately 520,000 distinct CDR3 sequences detected, approximately 15% appear once; the ten largest clones hold roughly 3%. Here the sequenced sample was CD4+ T cells sorted from PBMCs, taken less than 30 months after vaccination. The receptors were gathered from a man between 50 and 70 years old who received an inactivated influenza vaccine. Each CDR3 is given with its conserved first and last residue. The D gene is left open where the match is weak. For some rows the clone size is stated as once, few or many, or as a class when expanded; others skip it.

clone_size d_call j_call v_call cdr3_nt cdr3_aa
. . TRBJ2-1 TRBV6-2/TRBV6-3 TGTGCCAGCAGTTACTCGACGAGGGCTATATACAATGAGCAGTTCTTC CASSYSTRAIYNEQFF
. TRBD1 TRBJ1-1 TRBV7-3 TGTGCCAGCAGCTTAAAACAGGGGGCTGAAGCTTTCTTT CASSLKQGAEAFF
. TRBD2 TRBJ2-3 TRBV6-1 TGTGCCAGCAGCCCGGGACTAGCGGAGGCTACGCAGTATTTT CASSPGLAEATQYF
few . TRBJ1-6 TRBV5-1 TGCGCCAGCAGCTTGGGACCGAATAATTCACCCCTCCACTTT CASSLGPNNSPLHF
few . TRBJ2-7 TRBV30 TGTGCCTGGAGTGTAAACTACTACGAGCAGTACTTC CAWSVNYYEQYF
. . TRBJ2-7 TRBV20-1 TGCAGTGCTAGAGACTACCAGAGCTCCTACGAGCAGTACTTC CSARDYQSSYEQYF
. . TRBJ1-1 TRBV12-3/TRBV12-4 TGTGCCAGCAGACTGGACAGAGAAGCTTTCTTT CASRLDREAFF
many . TRBJ2-5 TRBV6-5 TGTGCCAGCAGTTACGGCGGAGGGATCGGAGAGACCCAGTACTTC CASSYGGGIGETQYF
. . TRBJ2-2 TRBV20-1 TGCAGTGCTAGAGTTAGGGGGGAGCTGTTTTTT CSARVRGELFF
few . TRBJ2-3 TRBV5-1 TGCGCCAGCAGCTTGGGGCGGGAAGGCGATACGCAGTATTTT CASSLGREGDTQYF
few TRBD1 TRBJ1-5 TRBV6-5 TGTGCCAGCAGTTACTCGTACAGGGGAGGTCAGCCCCAGCATTTT CASSYSYRGGQPQHF
. . TRBJ2-4 TRBV4-3 TGCGCCAGCAGCCAAGATCACGGCTGGACAGAAACCAAAAACATTCAGTACTTC CASSQDHGWTETKNIQYF
many . TRBJ2-2 TRBV12-3/TRBV12-4 TGTGCCAGCAGTTTACGCGGGGAGCTGTTTTTT CASSLRGELFF
. . TRBJ2-3 TRBV20-1 TGCAGTGCCTGGCCGTCTAGCACAGATACGCAGTATTTT CSAWPSSTDTQYF